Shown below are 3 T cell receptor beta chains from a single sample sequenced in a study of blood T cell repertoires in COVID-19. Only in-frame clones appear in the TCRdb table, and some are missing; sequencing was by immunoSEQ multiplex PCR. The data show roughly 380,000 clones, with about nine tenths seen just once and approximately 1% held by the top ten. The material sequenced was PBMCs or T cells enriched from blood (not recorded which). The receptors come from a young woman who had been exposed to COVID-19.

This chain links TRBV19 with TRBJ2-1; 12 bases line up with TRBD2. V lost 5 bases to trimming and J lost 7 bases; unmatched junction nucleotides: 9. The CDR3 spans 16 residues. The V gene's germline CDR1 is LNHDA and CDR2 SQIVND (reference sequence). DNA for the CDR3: TGTGCCAGTAGTCCCTGGCTAGCGGGAGGGCATAATGAGCAGTTCTTC. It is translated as CASSPWLAGGHNEQFF. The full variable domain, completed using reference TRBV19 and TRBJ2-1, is DGGITQSPKYLFRKEGQNVTLSCEQNLNHDAMYWYRQDPGQGLRLIYYSQIVNDFQKGDIAEGYSVSREKKESFPLTVTSAQKNPTAFYLCASSPWLAGGHNEQFFGPGTRLTVL.

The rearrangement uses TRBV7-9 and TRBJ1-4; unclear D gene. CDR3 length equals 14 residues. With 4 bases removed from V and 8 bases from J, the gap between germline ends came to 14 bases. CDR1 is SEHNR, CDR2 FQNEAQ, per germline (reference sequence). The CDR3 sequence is CASSSSDNREKLFF. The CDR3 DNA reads TGTGCCAGCAGCTCCTCAGACAACCGGGAAAAACTGTTTTTT.

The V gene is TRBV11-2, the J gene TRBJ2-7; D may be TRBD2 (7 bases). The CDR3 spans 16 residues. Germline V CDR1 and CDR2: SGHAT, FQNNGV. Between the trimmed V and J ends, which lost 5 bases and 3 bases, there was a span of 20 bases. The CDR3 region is CASSPVGGLPGYEQYF. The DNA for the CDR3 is TGTGCCAGCAGCCCCGTCGGGGGGCTCCCTGGCTACGAGCAGTACTTC. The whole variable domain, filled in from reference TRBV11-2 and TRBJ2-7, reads EAGVAQSPRYKIIEKRQSVAFWCNPISGHATLYWYQQILGQGPKLLIQFQNNGVVDDSQLPKDRFSAERLKGVDSTLKIQPAKLEDSAVYLCASSPVGGLPGYEQYFGPGTRLTVT.